The 23 T cell receptor beta chains below were found in one sample sequenced in a study of blood T cell repertoires in COVID-19. The table came from immunoSEQ multiplex PCR; TCRdb's copy has only in-frame clones and leaves some out. This sample has approximately 400,000 clones, with roughly 90% found just once. Sequences were obtained from peripheral blood. Receptor source: a man aged 35-49 years with acute or convalescent COVID-19.

The chain is built from TRBV20-1 and TRBJ1-1, with D unresolved. The CDR3 runs to 10 residues. V was clipped by 5 bases and J by 2 bases, with 3 bases between them. CDR1 DFQATT and CDR2 SNEGSKA come from the germline V gene (reference sequence). In DNA form, the CDR3 reads TGCAGTGCTCTCAACACTGAAGCTTTCTTT. Translation: CSALNTEAFF.

The V call is TRBV19, the J call TRBJ1-2; D call uncertain. V lost 5 bases and J 5 bases, leaving 12 bases between the germline ends. Germline values: CDR1 LNHDA, CDR2 SQIVND (reference sequence). The CDR3 is 13 amino acids. The CDR3 nucleotides are TGTGCCAGTAGTGGCGGGGAGAAATATGGCTACACCTTC. This translates into CASSGGEKYGYTF.

The chain recombines TRBV2 with TRBJ2-1; 12 bases align to TRBD2. The V gene end was trimmed by 7 bases and the J gene end by 10 bases; junction bases not matched to a gene: 5. From germline, CDR1 is SNHLY and CDR2 FYNNEI. The CDR3 covers 13 residues. The CDR3 loop is CASTLTSGGEQFF. CDR3 bases: TGTGCCAGCACCCTCACTAGCGGGGGGGAGCAGTTCTTC.

V and J are TRBV5-8 and TRBJ1-5, with D perhaps matching TRBD1 (6 bases). This CDR3 contains 16 residues. V lost 0 bases and J lost 3, with 13 bases in between. Germline CDR1 reads SGHTS; CDR2 reads YDEGEE. For the CDR3, the DNA is TGTGCCAGCAGCTTGGTTGGGCAGGGGCCCAATCAGCCCCAGCATTTT. Its protein product is CASSLVGQGPNQPQHF.

This chain joins TRBV6-1 and TRBJ2-3, with 9 bases matching TRBD2. Losses at the gene ends were 3 bases for V and 0 bases for J; bases not matched to a gene: 7. This CDR3 region has 17 residues. Germline assignment: CDR1 MNHNS and CDR2 SASEGT. The CDR3 is CASSEPTSGPSTDTQYF. CDR3 DNA: TGTGCCAGCAGTGAGCCGACTAGCGGTCCTAGCACAGATACGCAGTATTTT.

This clone was counted between two and nine times. Other DNA sequences in this specimen translate into the identical CDR3. The genes are TRBV30 and TRBJ1-1; possibly TRBD1 for D (5 bases). Germline loops: CDR1 GTSNPN, CDR2 SVGIG (reference sequence). The V gene lost 0 bases and the J gene lost 2 bases, with 7 bases spanning the gap. The CDR3 extends over 13 amino acids. CDR3 residues: CAWSVGGNTEAFF. The CDR3 coding sequence is TGTGCCTGGAGTGTGGGGGGAAACACTGAAGCTTTCTTT.

The chain employs TRBV11-3 and TRBJ1-4; D not certain. Trimming took 6 bases from V and 4 from J, leaving 6 bases between them. Germline lookup yields CDR1 SGHNT and CDR2 YENEEA. This CDR3 spans 12 amino acids. The CDR3 DNA is TGTGCCAGCAGGCGTAGTAATGAAAAACTGTTTTTT. This gives the protein CASRRSNEKLFF.

The chain employs TRBV20-1 and TRBJ2-3; D is uncertain. Trimming took off 3 bases at V and 5 bases at J, with 6 bases between the two ends. The CDR3 spans 11 residues. Germline V gene data show CDR1 as DFQATT and CDR2 as SNEGSKA (reference sequence). CDR3 amino acids: CSASNRDTQYF. CDR3 sequence (DNA): TGCAGTGCTAGTAATAGAGATACGCAGTATTTT.

The chain has TRBV28 and TRBJ1-2, with 7 bases fitting TRBD1. This CDR3 is 16 amino acids long. V lost 4 bases, J lost 0 bases, and 8 bases stayed unmatched. Germline V CDR1 and CDR2: MDHEN, SYDVKM. The CDR3 nucleotides read TGTGCCAGCAGTTCTCCCAGACAGGGTGCTAACTATGGCTACACCTTC. Translated: CASSSPRQGANYGYTF.

V usage is TRBV3-1 (or the pseudogene TRBV3-2) and J usage is TRBJ2-4, with TRBD2 matching 10 bases. The junction had 11 bases not matched to a gene; V was cut back by 0 bases and J by 0 bases. Germline V gene data show CDR1 as LGHDT and CDR2 as YNNKEL (reference sequence). This CDR3 has 20 residues. The CDR3 is CASSQDSPSGSPLAKNIQYF. The CDR3 nucleotides are TGTGCCAGCAGCCAAGATTCCCCTAGCGGGAGCCCACTAGCCAAAAACATTCAGTACTTC.

The rearrangement joins TRBV4-2 to TRBJ1-2; 8 positions agree with TRBD1. The CDR3 loop spans 14 amino acids. The germline CDR1 and CDR2 sequences are LGHNA and YNFKEQ. Trimming cost V 0 bases and J 6 bases; bases outside gene matches: 3. DNA for the CDR3: TGTGCCAGCAGCCAAGATCCAGGGGGCAATGGCTACACCTTC. It is translated as CASSQDPGGNGYTF.

CDR3: CASSQDQIVQYF. The CDR3 nucleotides are TGTGCCAGCAGCCAAGATCAAATTGTGCAGTACTTC. The chain employs TRBV4-2 and TRBJ2-7; D uncertain. V was shortened by 0 bases and J by 9 bases, with 9 bases between the two germline ends. The CDR3 consists of 12 residues. CDR1 is LGHNA, CDR2 YNFKEQ, per germline.

CDR3 coding DNA: TGTGCCAGCAGCTTAGAATCCAACTACGAGCAGTACTTC. Its protein product is CASSLESNYEQYF. This chain joins TRBV13 and TRBJ2-7; no reliable D call. Germline CDR1 PRHDT, CDR2 FYEKMQ (reference sequence). The CDR3 covers 13 residues. V lost 1 base, J lost 3 bases, and 7 bases lay in between.

This clone has a handful of counts. The chain joins TRBV14 to TRBJ2-3; D possibly corresponds to TRBD1 (6 bases). The CDR3 contains 15 residues. V was cut by 4 bases and J by 0 bases, with 11 bases left in between. Germline V gene sequence: CDR1 SGHDN, CDR2 FVKESK. CDR3 in DNA: TGTGCCAGCAGCCGAGCAGGGGCTAGCACAGATACGCAGTATTTT. Residues: CASSRAGASTDTQYF. The whole variable domain, filled in from reference TRBV14 and TRBJ2-3, reads EAGVTQFPSHSVIEKGQTVTLRCDPISGHDNLYWYRRVMGKEIKFLLHFVKESKQDESGMPNNRFLAERTGGTYSTLKVQPAELEDSGVYFCASSRAGASTDTQYFGPGTRLTVL.

The chain joins TRBV18 to TRBJ2-2; D unclear. Germline values: CDR1 KGHSH, CDR2 LQKENI. Trimming stripped 0 bases from V and 7 bases from J, with 18 bases between. This CDR3 contains 17 residues. CDR3 DNA: TGTGCCAGCTCACCACCATCCTCCCCAGGTCCCCGCGGGGAGCTGTTTTTT. It yields the protein CASSPPSSPGPRGELFF.

The chain employs TRBV13 and TRBJ1-1, with D possibly being TRBD1 (6 bases). Germline lookup yields CDR1 PRHDT and CDR2 FYEKMQ (reference sequence). V shed 8 bases and J shed 0 bases, with 10 bases lying between them. The CDR3 consists of 13 residues. The CDR3 DNA reads TGTGCCAGCGGCGGACAGCTGAACACTGAAGCTTTCTTT. Translated: CASGGQLNTEAFF.

The CDR3 DNA sequence: TGCGCCAGCAGCTTGTATACAGGGGGGACCTACGAGCAGTACTTC. This codes for CASSLYTGGTYEQYF. The V gene is TRBV5-1, the J gene TRBJ2-7, with 8 bases matching TRBD1. Per the germline V gene, CDR1 is SGHRS and CDR2 is YFSETQ. The CDR3 is made up of 15 amino acids. V lost 1 base and J lost 2; bases outside the gene matches: 5.

This clone was seen once. This sequence joins TRBV30 and TRBJ2-7, with 11 bases matching TRBD1. V trimming: 1 base; J trimming: 6 bases; junction bases outside the gene matches: 5. This CDR3 spans 14 amino acids. Germline V gene sequence: CDR1 GTSNPN, CDR2 SVGIG (reference sequence). The CDR3 protein is CAWSGGTGGGEQYF. In DNA form, the CDR3 reads TGTGCCTGGAGTGGCGGGACAGGGGGTGGCGAGCAGTACTTC.

The chain links TRBV11-2 to TRBJ2-7; tentative D call: TRBD1 (6 bases). This CDR3 comprises 14 residues. V lost 5 bases and J 2 bases, leaving 13 bases between the germline ends. Germline CDR1 SGHAT, CDR2 FQNNGV. CDR3: CASSVTQGTYEQYF. The CDR3 DNA reads TGTGCCAGCAGCGTAACACAGGGAACCTACGAGCAGTACTTC.

This rearrangement joins TRBV12-3 or TRBV12-4 to TRBJ2-7; no clear D gene. The CDR3 has 12 amino acids. The V end was cut by 2 bases, the J end by 6 bases, with 8 bases between. DNA of the CDR3: TGTGCCAGCAGTTTATCAGGCCCCGAGCAGTACTTC. Its translation: CASSLSGPEQYF.

CDR3 bases: TGTGCCAGCAGTTACGCCGGGACAGGGGGTTCACCCCTCCACTTT. It specifies CASSYAGTGGSPLHF. The chain couples TRBV6-6 to TRBJ1-6; 11 positions match TRBD1. V gave up 2 bases and J gave up 9 bases; unmatched junction bases: 3. Germline loops: CDR1 MNHNY, CDR2 SVGAGI (reference sequence). The CDR3 is 15 residues long.

The chain recombines TRBV9 with TRBJ2-3; 15 nucleotides align to TRBD2. CDR1 and CDR2 from the germline V gene are SGDLS and YYNGEE. V lost 4 bases to trimming and J lost 1 base; unmatched junction nucleotides: 13. The CDR3 has 20 amino acids. The CDR3 loop is CASSPRGLAGGMAGTDTQYF. The CDR3 region has the DNA TGTGCCAGCAGCCCGAGGGGACTAGCGGGGGGAATGGCTGGCACAGATACGCAGTATTTT. The full variable domain, in which reference TRBV9 and TRBJ2-3 provide the parts outside the CDR3, is DSGVTQTPKHLITATGQRVTLRCSPRSGDLSVYWYQQSLDQGLQFLIQYYNGEERAKGNILERFSAQQFPDLHSELNLSSLELGDSALYFCASSPRGLAGGMAGTDTQYFGPGTRLTVL.

The rearrangement uses TRBV11-2 and TRBJ1-2; D gene uncertain. The V gene's germline CDR1 is SGHAT and CDR2 FQNNGV. The CDR3 consists of 13 residues. V lost 2 bases and J 4 bases, leaving 8 bases between the germline ends. The CDR3 loop is CASSLTQFYGYTF. CDR3 sequence (DNA): TGTGCCAGCAGCTTAACACAGTTCTATGGCTACACCTTC.